A single sample gave rise to the 4 T cell receptor beta chains below, sequenced in a study of T cell responses to AZD1222 COVID-19 vaccine. Using immunoSEQ multiplex PCR, the repertoire was profiled, and TCRdb retains in-frame clones only, with some absent. Altogether tens of thousands of clones are present, around 91% being singletons, with the ten largest covering about two fifths. Specimen: peripheral blood, collected 28 days after the second AZD1222 dose. These receptors all stem from an adult who received the AZD1222 COVID-19 vaccine.

The rearrangement joins TRBV7-9 to TRBJ1-6, with 9 bases identical to TRBD1. In germline, CDR1 is SEHNR, CDR2 FQNEAQ (reference sequence). This CDR3 spans 15 amino acids. V gave up 5 bases and J gave up 10 bases; unmatched junction bases: 9. The CDR3 loop reads CASSVQGARNSPLHF. The CDR3 DNA follows: TGTGCCAGCAGCGTACAGGGGGCTAGAAACTCACCCCTCCACTTT.

The chain couples TRBV13 to TRBJ2-5, with unresolved D. The germline CDR1 and CDR2 sequences are PRHDT and FYEKMQ (reference sequence). CDR3 length: 11 residues. Trimming took 3 bases from V and 5 from J, leaving 4 bases between them. CDR3 amino acids: CASSLKETQYF. The CDR3 coding sequence is TGTGCCAGCAGCTTGAAGGAGACCCAGTACTTC. The complete variable domain, with remaining parts taken from reference TRBV13 and TRBJ2-5, reads AAGVIQSPRHLIKEKRETATLKCYPIPRHDTVYWYQQGPGQDPQFLISFYEKMQSDKGSIPDRFSAQQFSDYHSELNMSSLELGDSALYFCASSLKETQYFGPGTRLLVL.

This clone was found once. The genes are TRBV2 and TRBJ2-7; no reliable D call. In germline, CDR1 is SNHLY, CDR2 FYNNEI. Trimming pared 6 bases from V and 6 bases from J, leaving 18 bases between. The CDR3 length is 14 residues. The CDR3 DNA reads as TGTGCCAGCAGAGAAAGGGAAGCAAGCGCCGAGCAGTACTTC. This gives the protein CASREREASAEQYF.

The chain carries TRBV5-1 and TRBJ1-3; D possibly corresponds to TRBD1 (5 bases). The CDR3 sequence is 15 residues long. Germline CDR1 and CDR2: SGHRS and YFSETQ. Trimming removed 3 bases from V and 6 bases from J, with 16 bases in between. This chain's CDR3 is CASSSDGRGVNTIYF. CDR3 nucleotides: TGCGCCAGCAGCTCGGACGGACGGGGGGTAAACACCATATATTTT.